The text below deals with one T cell receptor (beta chain). What it binds is not known. The sample is drawn from a study of cytomegalovirus exposure and HLA in healthy donors. Study context: Among about 380 genotyped donors, approximately 80% fell in the Caucasian-associated ancestry cluster.

PCR used 60 Vbeta primers and 13 Jbeta primers. This table comes from immunoSEQ multiplex PCR, and its TCRdb copy is limited to in-frame clones, with some not included. Seen here are approximately 150,000 clones, nearly 80% observed once, and the top ten hold 0.5% to 0.85%. General study points: In an earlier analysis, most TCR beta V segments were productive about 87% or about 30% of the time.

The V segment lost 8 bases and the J segment 4 bases; nucleotides outside the gene matches: 7. Germline CDR1 reads MDHEN; CDR2 reads SYDVKM. CDR3 length: 15 amino acids. The sample was PBMCs. This sequence originates from a male donor in good health and CMV-seronegative. The genes are TRBV28 and TRBJ2-3, with 12 bases matching TRBD2. As DNA, the CDR3 is TGTGCCAGCGGATCTAGCGGGAGGGCCGCAGATACGCAGTATTTT. It codes for CASGSSGRAADTQYF. The whole variable domain, remainder taken from reference TRBV28 and TRBJ2-3, is DVKVTQSSRYLVKRTGEKVFLECVQDMDHENMFWYRQDPGLGLRLIYFSYDVKMKEKGDIPEGYSVSREKKERFSLILESASTNQTSMYLCASGSSGRAADTQYFGPGTRLTVL.